Listed below are T cell receptor beta chains from one sample, sequenced in a study of blood T cell repertoires in COVID-19. Profiling relied on immunoSEQ multiplex PCR, and the TCRdb table lists in-frame clones only, not all of them. The sample records hundreds of thousands of clones, about 90% being singletons. The sequenced sample was peripheral blood. Every receptor here comes from a man in his forties with acute or convalescent COVID-19. Both conserved end residues are part of each CDR3. Fields, in order: D gene, V gene, J gene, clone size, CDR3 length, CDR3 DNA, CDR3 protein. A D gene is named only where the DNA matches it firmly. Only part of the rows carry a size: once, few, many, or a class if the clone is expanded.

TRBD2	TRBV6-4	TRBJ2-1	once	15	TGTGCCAGCAGTGACTTAGCGGGAGAACACAATGAGCAGTTCTTC	CASSDLAGEHNEQFF
-	TRBV7-2	TRBJ2-2	few	15	TGTGCCAGCAGCTTAGGGAGCGGATACACCGGGGAGCTGTTTTTT	CASSLGSGYTGELFF
-	TRBV7-8	TRBJ2-7	-	18	TGTGCCAGCAGCCCCCTCGCATTTGGACTCTACCGGACCTACGAGCAGTACTTC	CASSPLAFGLYRTYEQYF
-	TRBV7-2	TRBJ2-5	-	13	TGTGCCAGCAGCTTAGACAGGGAAGAGACCCAGTACTTC	CASSLDREETQYF
TRBD2	TRBV2	TRBJ2-1	once	15	TGTGCCAGCAGTGCCCAGCGGGGGGCCTACAATGAGCAGTTCTTC	CASSAQRGAYNEQFF
-	TRBV5-1	TRBJ2-7	-	15	TGCGCCAGCAGCTTGAATGCGGGGCAAGCCTACGAGCAGTACTTC	CASSLNAGQAYEQYF
-	TRBV5-1	TRBJ1-1	-	17	TGCGCCAGCAGCTTGGGCACCTTCAGGGGCGGGGGCACTGAAGCTTTCTTT	CASSLGTFRGGGTEAFF
-	TRBV9	TRBJ1-3	-	16	TGTGCCAGCAGCGTAGTTCCGGGGGGCTCTGGAAACACCATATATTTT	CASSVVPGGSGNTIYF
TRBD1	TRBV10-3	TRBJ1-3	once	16	TGTGCCATCAGTGGGGGACAGTCCTCTGGGAGAAACACCATATATTTT	CAISGGQSSGRNTIYF
-	TRBV2	TRBJ1-3	-	12	TGTGCCAGCAGGGGGCCGGGAAACACCATATATTTT	CASRGPGNTIYF
-	TRBV30	TRBJ1-2	-	12	TGTGCCTGGAGTGCGGGACTACATGGCTACACCTTC	CAWSAGLHGYTF
TRBD1	TRBV10-3	TRBJ2-1	-	15	TGTGCCATCAGTGTCGACAGGGGTTTGTCTAGTGAGCAGTTCTTC	CAISVDRGLSSEQFF
TRBD1	TRBV19	TRBJ2-7	once	16	TGTGCCAGTAGTATAGGAGTGGGACAGGGAACCTACGAGCAGTACTTC	CASSIGVGQGTYEQYF
-	TRBV19	TRBJ1-1	-	15	TGTGCCAGTAGTATAGATCTCCAGGGTCCTACGTCAGCTTTCTTT	CASSIDLQGPTSAFF
TRBD1	TRBV4-2	TRBJ1-6	-	16	TGTGCCAGCAGCCAAAGGGACAGTGTTCCCAATTCACCCCTCCACTTT	CASSQRDSVPNSPLHF
-	TRBV12-3/TRBV12-4	TRBJ1-1	-	13	TGTGCCAGCAGTCAAAACGCTGACAGCAAAGCTTTCTTT	CASSQNADSKAFF
-	TRBV5-1	TRBJ2-7	once	14	TGCGCCAGCAGCCCTCAGGACAGTCGATACGAGCAGTACTTC	CASSPQDSRYEQYF
-	TRBV24-1	TRBJ2-1	-	13	TGTGCCACCAGTCCTCATAGGGGAAATGAGCAGTTCTTC	CATSPHRGNEQFF
TRBD1	TRBV7-2	TRBJ2-5	-	14	TGTGCCAGCAGCTTCCCTACAGGGGCGGAGACCCAGTACTTC	CASSFPTGAETQYF
TRBD2	TRBV5-1	TRBJ2-1	many	16	TGCGCCAGCAGCTACTCCGGGACTAGCGGGAACAATGAGCAGTTCTTC	CASSYSGTSGNNEQFF
-	TRBV10-1	TRBJ2-3	-	14	TGCGCCAGCAGTGATTCAGTGAGCACAGATACGCAGTATTTT	CASSDSVSTDTQYF
-	TRBV7-2	TRBJ1-2	-	14	TGTGCCAGCAGCCCGGCAGGGCTCGCCTATGGCTACACCTTC	CASSPAGLAYGYTF
TRBD1	TRBV5-1	TRBJ2-1	-	16	TGCGCCAGCAGAAAAGAACAGGGGTCGAGGGTCAATGAGCAGTTCTTC	CASRKEQGSRVNEQFF
-	TRBV5-1	TRBJ1-4	-	15	TGCGCCAGCAGCCTGATGCCGGGAGCTGAGGGAAAACTGTTTTTT	CASSLMPGAEGKLFF
TRBD2	TRBV30	TRBJ2-5	-	17	TGTGCCTGCGACGGTGGTAGCGGGAGGACCAGGTACGAGACCCAGTACTTC	CACDGGSGRTRYETQYF
-	TRBV28	TRBJ2-7	-	13	TGTGCCAGCAGTTTACGCGGGTCCTACGAGCAGTACTTC	CASSLRGSYEQYF
TRBD2	TRBV6-5	TRBJ2-7	few	15	TGTGCCAGCAGCCTTCACGGGGGGGCGTCCTACGAGCAGTACTTC	CASSLHGGASYEQYF
TRBD2	TRBV5-4	TRBJ2-1	-	15	TGTGCCAGCAGCTCGACTAGCGGGGGTTACAATGAGCAGTTCTTC	CASSSTSGGYNEQFF
TRBD1	TRBV28	TRBJ1-5	-	13	TGTGCCAGCAGATTAGGACAGGTCCAGCCCCAGCATTTT	CASRLGQVQPQHF
-	TRBV5-4	TRBJ1-3	few	15	TGTGCCAGCAGCTTATCTCCGGGTCTGCGAAACACCATATATTTT	CASSLSPGLRNTIYF
TRBD1	TRBV27	TRBJ1-3	-	14	TGTGCCAGCAGCCAGTACAGGGGGGGGCACACCATATATTTT	CASSQYRGGHTIYF
TRBD2	TRBV9	TRBJ2-3	-	16	TGTGCCAGCAGCGTAGAGGGACTAGGGGGAAGGGATACGCAGTATTTT	CASSVEGLGGRDTQYF
TRBD1	TRBV27	TRBJ1-4	few	18	TGTGCCAGCAGTTTTCGAGGGACAGGGGGCCAGACTAATGAAAAACTGTTTTTT	CASSFRGTGGQTNEKLFF
TRBD1	TRBV5-1	TRBJ1-1	-	16	TGCGCCAGCAGCCAACCCTACAGGGGAAAGAACACTGAAGCTTTCTTT	CASSQPYRGKNTEAFF
TRBD2	TRBV3-1/TRBV3-2	TRBJ2-1	-	14	TGTGCCAGCAGCCAGACTAGCAGATACAATGAGCAGTTCTTC	CASSQTSRYNEQFF
TRBD1	TRBV19	TRBJ2-7	-	13	TGTGCCACCGGGACAGGTCAAAGCCACGAGCAGTACTTC	CATGTGQSHEQYF
-	TRBV18	TRBJ1-6	once	16	TGTGCCAGCTCACCACGGCAGGGAACGAATAATTCACCCCTCCACTTT	CASSPRQGTNNSPLHF
TRBD1	TRBV19	TRBJ1-1	-	14	TGTGCCAGTACCCCGACAGGGGGCTTCACTGAAGCTTTCTTT	CASTPTGGFTEAFF
-	TRBV2	TRBJ1-1	-	14	TGTGCCAGCAGTGAAGGTGGGAGTTTATCTGAAGCTTTCTTT	CASSEGGSLSEAFF
TRBD1	TRBV7-6	TRBJ2-1	-	15	TGTGCCAGCAGACCAGACAGGGGGCCTGTCAATGAGCAGTTCTTC	CASRPDRGPVNEQFF
-	TRBV15	TRBJ1-1	-	13	TGTGCCACCAGCAGTGTGTTCAATACTGAAGCTTTCTTT	CATSSVFNTEAFF
TRBD1	TRBV12-3/TRBV12-4	TRBJ2-1	-	11	TGTGCCAGCAGCCAAGGACAGGCCGGGTTCTTC	CASSQGQAGFF